The source of this T cell receptor (beta chain) is a study of T cell changes during pregnancy in multiple sclerosis. The CDR3 has 16 amino acids. Germline V gene data show CDR1 as KGHSH and CDR2 as LQKENI. The junction had 7 bases not matched to a gene; V was cut back by 0 bases and J by 7 bases. Some clones are missing from TCRdb's copy, which holds only in-frame ones; the method was immunoSEQ multiplex PCR. In the table there are about 61,000 clones, roughly 90% of which are singletons. This material consisted of peripheral blood, taken in the first trimester of pregnancy. This sequence joins TRBV18 and TRBJ1-5, with 9 bases identical to TRBD1. The origin of this receptor is a female donor in good health, enrolled as a control in a pregnancy study. The CDR3 spells CASSPPGTTGGQPQHF. CDR3 bases: TGTGCCAGCTCACCACCTGGAACCACAGGGGGCCAGCCCCAGCATTTT.